This TCR beta chain came from a study of cytomegalovirus exposure and HLA in healthy donors. For the study at large: About 85 million unique TCR sequences came from HLA-typed donors in an early release. General study findings and limits: In a later analysis, across HLA loci, associated TCR counts were highest for DRB1, lowest for HLA-C. Based on reports, TCR beta sequences accurately predicted HLA-A and HLA-B alleles for most subjects.

Nominally healthy donors provided the samples, though records likely missed some immune exposures. Notes on this clone: Its matching antigen is unknown.

The PCR employed 60 Vbeta primers together with 13 Jbeta primers. Here immunoSEQ multiplex PCR was the method, and the copy in TCRdb shows in-frame clones only, minus some. The sample has 130,000 or so clones, about 80% seen once. The TCR sequence derives from a man between 50 and 59 years old in good health and CMV-seronegative. Sample: PBMCs.

The CDR3 DNA reads as TGTGCCAGCGGCTCTAGCGGGAGGCAAGAGACCCAGTACTTC. Amino acids: CASGSSGRQETQYF. This sequence joins TRBV7-9 and TRBJ2-5, with 11 nucleotides matching TRBD2. V shed 8 bases and J 2 bases; nucleotides not matched to a gene: 4. CDR3 length: 14 residues. Germline CDR1 is SEHNR and CDR2 is FQNEAQ (reference sequence).